Included here is one TCR beta chain sequence, with context. The antigen is not known. All the people who gave samples were healthy bone marrow donors. The PCR was carried out with 60 Vbeta primers and 13 Jbeta primers. Here immunoSEQ multiplex PCR was the method, and the copy in TCRdb shows in-frame clones only, minus some. The sample has hundreds of thousands of clones, about 81% seen once. The data originate from a study of cytomegalovirus exposure and HLA in healthy donors. The wider study: Of the donors genotyped, a few hundred in all, 81% fell in the Caucasian-associated ancestry cluster.

Study-level results: Altogether, 150 to 200 TCR beta chains were recorded as cytomegalovirus-associated.

Sequenced: PBMCs. The TCR originated in a man in his forties or fifties in good health and CMV-seropositive.

The CDR3 is CASSLRLAAIGDTQYF. The CDR3 coding sequence is TGTGCCAGTAGTCTTCGACTAGCGGCTATCGGAGATACGCAGTATTTT. The genes are TRBV19 and TRBJ2-3; 9 bases map to TRBD2. The J segment lost 5 bases and the V segment lost 5 bases, leaving 11 bases of the junction unmatched. Germline V gene sequence: CDR1 LNHDA, CDR2 SQIVND (reference sequence). The length of the CDR3 is 16 residues.